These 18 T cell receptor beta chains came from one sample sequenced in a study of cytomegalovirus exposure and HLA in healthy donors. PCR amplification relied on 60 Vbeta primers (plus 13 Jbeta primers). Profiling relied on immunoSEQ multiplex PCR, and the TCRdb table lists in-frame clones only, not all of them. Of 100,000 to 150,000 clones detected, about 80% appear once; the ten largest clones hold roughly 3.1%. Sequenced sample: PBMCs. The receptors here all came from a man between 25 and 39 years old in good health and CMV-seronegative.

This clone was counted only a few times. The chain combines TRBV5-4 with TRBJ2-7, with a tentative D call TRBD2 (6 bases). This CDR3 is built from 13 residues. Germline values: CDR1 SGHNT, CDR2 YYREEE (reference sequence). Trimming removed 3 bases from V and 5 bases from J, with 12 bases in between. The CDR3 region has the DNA TGTGCCAGCAGCTATCGGGGAGGCGACGAGCAGTACTTC. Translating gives CASSYRGGDEQYF.

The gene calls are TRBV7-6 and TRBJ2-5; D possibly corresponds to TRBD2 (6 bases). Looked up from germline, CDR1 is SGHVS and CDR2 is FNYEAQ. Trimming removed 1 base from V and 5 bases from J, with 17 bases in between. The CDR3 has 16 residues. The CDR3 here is CASSLDLVGGRETQYF. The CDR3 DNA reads TGTGCCAGCAGCTTAGATCTTGTCGGGGGACGGGAGACCCAGTACTTC.

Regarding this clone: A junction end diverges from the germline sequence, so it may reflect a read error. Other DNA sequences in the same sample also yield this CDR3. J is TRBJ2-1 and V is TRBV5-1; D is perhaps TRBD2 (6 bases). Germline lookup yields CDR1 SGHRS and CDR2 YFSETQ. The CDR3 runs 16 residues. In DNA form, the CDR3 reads TGCGCCAGTAGCTTGGGACTGAACCTACCTAACAATGAGCAGTTCTTC. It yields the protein CASSLGLNLPNNEQFF.

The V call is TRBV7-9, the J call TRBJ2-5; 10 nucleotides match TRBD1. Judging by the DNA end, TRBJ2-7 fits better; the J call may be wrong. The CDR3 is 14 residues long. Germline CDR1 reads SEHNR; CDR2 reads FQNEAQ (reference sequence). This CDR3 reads CASSPRTGGYEQYF. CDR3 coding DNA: TGTGCCAGCAGCCCTCGGACAGGGGGCTACGAGCAGTACTTC.

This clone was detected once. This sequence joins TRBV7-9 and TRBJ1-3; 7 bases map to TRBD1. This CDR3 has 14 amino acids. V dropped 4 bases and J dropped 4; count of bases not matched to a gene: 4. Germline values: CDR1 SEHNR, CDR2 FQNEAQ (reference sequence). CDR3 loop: CASSSTGYGNTIYF. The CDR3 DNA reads TGTGCCAGCAGCTCGACAGGGTACGGAAACACCATATATTTT.

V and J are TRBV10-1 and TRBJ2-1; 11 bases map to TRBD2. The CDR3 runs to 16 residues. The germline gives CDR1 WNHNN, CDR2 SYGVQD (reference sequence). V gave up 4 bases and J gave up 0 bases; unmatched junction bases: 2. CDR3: CASSGTSGGSYNEQFF. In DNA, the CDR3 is TGCGCCAGCAGTGGAACTAGCGGGGGCTCCTACAATGAGCAGTTCTTC.

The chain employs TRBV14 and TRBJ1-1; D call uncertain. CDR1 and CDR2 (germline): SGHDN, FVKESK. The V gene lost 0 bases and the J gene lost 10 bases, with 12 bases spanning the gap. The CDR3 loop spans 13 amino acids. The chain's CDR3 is CASSQDRGVSAFF. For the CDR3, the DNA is TGTGCCAGCAGCCAAGATCGCGGGGTATCAGCTTTCTTT.

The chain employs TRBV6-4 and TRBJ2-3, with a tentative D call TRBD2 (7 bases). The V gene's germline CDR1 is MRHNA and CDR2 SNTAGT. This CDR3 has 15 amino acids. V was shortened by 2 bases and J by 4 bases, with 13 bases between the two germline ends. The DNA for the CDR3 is TGTGCCAGCAGTGACAGTGGGGGGGCCGCAGATACGCAGTATTTT. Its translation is CASSDSGGAADTQYF.

CDR3 coding DNA: TGTGCCATCGGGCAGGGGGCATCCGAGACCCAGTACTTC. Translation gives CAIGQGASETQYF. V is TRBV10-3 and J is TRBJ2-5, with 8 bases fitting TRBD1. The CDR3 sequence is 13 residues long. Germline lookup yields CDR1 ENHRY and CDR2 SYGVKD. The V segment lost 8 bases and the J segment 5 bases; nucleotides outside the gene matches: 7.

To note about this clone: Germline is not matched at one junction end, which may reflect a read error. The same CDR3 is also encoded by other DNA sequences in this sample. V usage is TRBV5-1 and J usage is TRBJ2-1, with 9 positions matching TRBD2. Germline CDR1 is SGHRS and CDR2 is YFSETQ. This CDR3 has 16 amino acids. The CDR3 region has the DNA TGTGCCAGCAGCATCCGACTAGCGGAGCCTTACAATGAGCAGTTCTTC. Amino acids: CASSIRLAEPYNEQFF. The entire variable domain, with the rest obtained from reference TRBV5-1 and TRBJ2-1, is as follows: KAGVTQTPRYLIKTRGQQVTLSCSPISGHRSVSWYQQTPGQGLQFLFEYFSETQRNKGNFPGRFSGRQFSNSRSEMNVSTLELGDSALYLCASSIRLAEPYNEQFFGPGTRLTVL.

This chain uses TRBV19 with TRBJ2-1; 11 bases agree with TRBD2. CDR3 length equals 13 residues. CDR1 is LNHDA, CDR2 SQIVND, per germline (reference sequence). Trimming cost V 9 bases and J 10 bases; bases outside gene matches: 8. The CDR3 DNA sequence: TGTGCCAGCGGTAGCGGGGGGGGAGTAGAGCAGTTCTTC. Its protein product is CASGSGGGVEQFF.

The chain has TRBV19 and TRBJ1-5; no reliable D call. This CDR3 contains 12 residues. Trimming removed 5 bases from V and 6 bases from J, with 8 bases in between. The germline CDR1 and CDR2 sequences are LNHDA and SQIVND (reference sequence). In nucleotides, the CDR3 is TGTGCCAGTAGTCCCGAGGGTCAGCCCCAGCATTTT. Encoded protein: CASSPEGQPQHF.

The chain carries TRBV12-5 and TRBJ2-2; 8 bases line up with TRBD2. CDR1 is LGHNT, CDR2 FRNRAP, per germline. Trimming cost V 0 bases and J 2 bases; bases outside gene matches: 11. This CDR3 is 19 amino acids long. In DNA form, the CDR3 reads TGTGCTAGTGGTTTGGTAGATGGAGCGGGAGTGCAAAACACCGGGGAGCTGTTTTTT. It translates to CASGLVDGAGVQNTGELFF.

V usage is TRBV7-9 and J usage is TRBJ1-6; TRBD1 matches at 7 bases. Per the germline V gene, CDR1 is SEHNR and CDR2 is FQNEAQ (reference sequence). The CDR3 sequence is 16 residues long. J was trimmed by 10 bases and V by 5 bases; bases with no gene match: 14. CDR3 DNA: TGTGCCAGCAGCCCTTCCTCGGACAGGTTTGGGTCACCCCTCCACTTT. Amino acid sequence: CASSPSSDRFGSPLHF.

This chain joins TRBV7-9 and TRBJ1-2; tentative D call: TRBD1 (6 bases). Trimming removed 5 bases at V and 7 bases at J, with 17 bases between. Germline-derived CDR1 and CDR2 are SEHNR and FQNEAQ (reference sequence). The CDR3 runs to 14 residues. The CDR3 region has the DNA TGTGCCAGCAGCCAATTGCGGGGGCTGGGTGGCTACACCTTC. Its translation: CASSQLRGLGGYTF.

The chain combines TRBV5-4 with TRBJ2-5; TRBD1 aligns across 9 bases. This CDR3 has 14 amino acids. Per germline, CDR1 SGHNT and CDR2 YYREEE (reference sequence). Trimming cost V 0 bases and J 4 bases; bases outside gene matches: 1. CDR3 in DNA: TGTGCCAGCAGCTTGGCGACAGGGGGAGAGACCCAGTACTTC. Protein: CASSLATGGETQYF.

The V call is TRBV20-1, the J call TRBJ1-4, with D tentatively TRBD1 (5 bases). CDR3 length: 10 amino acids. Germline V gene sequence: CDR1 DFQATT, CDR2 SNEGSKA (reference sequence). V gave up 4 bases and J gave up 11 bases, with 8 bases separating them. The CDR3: CSAKGIKLFF. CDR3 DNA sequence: TGCAGTGCTAAGGGGATCAAACTGTTTTTT.

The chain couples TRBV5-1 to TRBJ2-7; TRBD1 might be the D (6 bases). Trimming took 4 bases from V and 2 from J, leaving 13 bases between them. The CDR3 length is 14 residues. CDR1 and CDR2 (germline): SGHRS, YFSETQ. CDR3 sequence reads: CASSQRGTPYEQYF. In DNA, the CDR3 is TGCGCCAGCAGCCAGAGGGGGACCCCCTACGAGCAGTACTTC.